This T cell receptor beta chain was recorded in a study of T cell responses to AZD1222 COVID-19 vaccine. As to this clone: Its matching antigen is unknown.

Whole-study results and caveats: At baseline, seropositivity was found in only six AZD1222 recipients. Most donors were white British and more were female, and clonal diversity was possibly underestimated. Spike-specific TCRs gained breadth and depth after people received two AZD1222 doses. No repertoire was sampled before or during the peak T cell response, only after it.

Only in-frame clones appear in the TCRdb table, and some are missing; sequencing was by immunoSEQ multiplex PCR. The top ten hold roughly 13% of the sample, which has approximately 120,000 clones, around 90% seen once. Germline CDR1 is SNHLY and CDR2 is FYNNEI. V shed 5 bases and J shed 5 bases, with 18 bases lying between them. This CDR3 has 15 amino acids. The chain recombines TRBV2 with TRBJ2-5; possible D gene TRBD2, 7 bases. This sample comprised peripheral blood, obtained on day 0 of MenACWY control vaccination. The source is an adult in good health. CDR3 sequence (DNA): TGTGCCAGCAGTCAGGGACCTGGGGGGGCCGAGACCCAGTACTTC. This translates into CASSQGPGGAETQYF.